These 27 T cell receptor beta chains were all obtained from the same sample, sequenced in a study of cytomegalovirus exposure and HLA in healthy donors. Assay: immunoSEQ multiplex PCR; the TCRdb copy retains only in-frame clones and omits some. The table includes nearly 80,000 clones, more than 85% detected once. Sequencing was done on a sample of PBMCs. All receptors derive from a woman under 40 in good health and CMV-seronegative.

V and J are TRBV6-1 and TRBJ2-2; D ambiguous. Germline V gene data show CDR1 as MNHNS and CDR2 as SASEGT. With 5 bases removed from V and 6 bases from J, the gap between germline ends came to 4 bases. The CDR3 is 11 residues long. This chain's CDR3 is CASSPSGELFF. CDR3 DNA sequence: TGTGCCAGCAGTCCTTCCGGGGAGCTGTTTTTT.

On this clone itself: This same CDR3 is encoded by further DNA sequences in the sample. The chain links TRBV7-2 to TRBJ1-1; no clear D. The germline V gene encodes CDR1 SGHTA and CDR2 FQGNSA. The CDR3 consists of 14 residues. The V and J ends lost 0 bases and 1 base respectively, with 6 bases between them. CDR3 DNA: TGTGCCAGCAGCTTAGCAGCAGGGAACACTGAAGCTTTCTTT. This encodes CASSLAAGNTEAFF.

The CDR3 spells CASSFDRLNEQFF. CDR3 DNA sequence: TGCGCCAGCAGCTTCGACAGGCTCAATGAGCAGTTCTTC. The gene calls are TRBV5-1 and TRBJ2-1, with a possible D match to TRBD1 (6 bases). CDR1 and CDR2 (germline): SGHRS, YFSETQ. CDR3 size: 13 residues. The V and J ends lost 2 bases and 6 bases respectively, with 9 bases between them.

CDR3 coding DNA: TGTGCCAGCTCACCGTACGGGAGTACCTACGAGCAGTACTTC. As protein: CASSPYGSTYEQYF. This sequence joins TRBV18 and TRBJ2-7, with TRBD2 as a possible D gene (6 bases). Trimming removed 3 bases from V and 2 bases from J, with 11 bases in between. Per the germline V gene, CDR1 is KGHSH and CDR2 is LQKENI. The CDR3 loop spans 14 amino acids.

The chain is built from TRBV29-1 and TRBJ2-1; 8 bases are shared with TRBD2. J was trimmed by 5 bases and V by 7 bases; bases with no gene match: 13. Germline CDR1 SQVTM, CDR2 ANQGSEA. The CDR3 contains 15 residues. CDR3 region: CSAAWLAGVDNEQFF. The DNA for the CDR3 is TGCAGCGCAGCGTGGCTAGCGGGCGTTGACAATGAGCAGTTCTTC.

V usage is TRBV9 and J usage is TRBJ1-4; a weak D match, TRBD1 (6 bases). This CDR3 has 15 residues. Trimming removed 1 base from V and 1 base from J, with 8 bases in between. Germline assignment: CDR1 SGDLS and CDR2 YYNGEE. The chain's CDR3 is CASSVTGRTNEKLFF. The CDR3 nucleotides read TGTGCCAGCAGCGTAACAGGGAGAACTAATGAAAAACTGTTTTTT.

This sequence joins TRBV5-1 and TRBJ2-3, with 11 bases lining up with TRBD2. V dropped 3 bases and J dropped 0; count of bases not matched to a gene: 6. Germline lookup yields CDR1 SGHRS and CDR2 YFSETQ. The CDR3 is 17 residues long. The DNA for the CDR3 is TGCGCCAGCAGCTCCCGCCCTAGCGGGGGGAGCACAGATACGCAGTATTTT. Its protein is CASSSRPSGGSTDTQYF.

The rearrangement uses TRBV30 and TRBJ1-6, with 12 nucleotides matching TRBD1. V lost 2 bases, J lost 10 bases, and 9 bases stayed unmatched. CDR3 length: 16 amino acids. Germline V gives CDR1 GTSNPN, CDR2 SVGIG (reference sequence). This CDR3 is CAWSLPGQGAYSPLHF. CDR3 DNA: TGTGCCTGGAGTCTCCCGGGACAGGGGGCATACTCACCCCTCCACTTT.

V usage is TRBV30 and J usage is TRBJ1-2; 8 positions match TRBD1. The germline V gene has CDR1 GTSNPN and CDR2 SVGIG (reference sequence). This CDR3 is 12 amino acids long. J lost 2 bases, V lost 5 bases, and 1 base had no gene match. The CDR3, as DNA: TGTGCCTGGGACAGGGGCAACTATGGCTACACCTTC. This sequence encodes CAWDRGNYGYTF.

This clone appeared a few times. The V and J genes are TRBV2 and TRBJ1-2, with TRBD1 identical over 9 bases. The trim removed 2 bases at V and 7 bases at J, leaving 2 bases unmatched. Germline V gene lookup returns CDR1 SNHLY and CDR2 FYNNEI. This CDR3 contains 13 residues. The CDR3 nucleotides read TGTGCCAGCAGTGAAATGACAGGGGGTGGCTACACCTTC. Translation: CASSEMTGGGYTF.

The chain combines TRBV2 with TRBJ2-7; TRBD1 is a possible D gene (5 bases). This CDR3 is 12 amino acids long. Germline V gene sequence: CDR1 SNHLY, CDR2 FYNNEI. The V gene lost 5 bases and the J gene lost 6 bases, with 11 bases spanning the gap. CDR3 loop: CASSPDRTEQYF. The CDR3 DNA sequence: TGTGCCAGCAGTCCTGACAGAACCGAGCAGTACTTC.

The V gene is TRBV27, the J gene TRBJ2-7, with TRBD1 as a possible D gene (6 bases). Germline V gene data show CDR1 as MNHEY and CDR2 as SMNVEV (reference sequence). This CDR3 spans 13 amino acids. The germline V and J ends were trimmed by 3 bases and 6 bases, with 12 bases remaining between them. The CDR3 loop reads CASSFSGVGEQYF. The CDR3 DNA follows: TGTGCCAGCAGTTTTTCAGGGGTGGGCGAGCAGTACTTC.

This clone has only one observation. The chain has TRBV25-1 and TRBJ2-2; 11 positions agree with TRBD2. This CDR3 has 16 residues. Germline CDR1 is MGHDK and CDR2 is SYGVNS. Germline trimming cut 7 bases from V and 2 bases from J; bases unmatched to any gene: 6. The CDR3 loop reads CASTDSGRVNTGELFF. CDR3 nucleotides: TGTGCCAGCACTGATAGCGGGAGGGTAAACACCGGGGAGCTGTTTTTT.

The chain uses TRBV6-1 and TRBJ1-1; TRBD1 agrees at 10 bases. The CDR3 spans 15 residues. CDR1 and CDR2 from the germline V gene are MNHNS and SASEGT. After removal of 5 bases from V and 3 bases from J, the junction contained 6 bases not matched to a gene. CDR3 sequence: CASSKPGTGDTEAFF. The DNA of the CDR3 is TGTGCCAGCAGTAAACCCGGGACAGGGGACACTGAAGCTTTCTTT.

The V gene is TRBV15, the J gene TRBJ1-1; D is ambiguous. Trimming pared 1 base from V and 1 base from J, leaving 10 bases between. The CDR3 totals 15 residues. Germline CDR1 and CDR2: LNHNV and YYDKDF (reference sequence). The CDR3 DNA sequence: TGTGCCACCAGCAGAGCGGCAGGATCGAACACTGAAGCTTTCTTT. Its protein is CATSRAAGSNTEAFF.

This rearrangement joins TRBV6-1 to TRBJ2-2; possibly TRBD1 for D (5 bases). Trimming shortened V by 3 bases and J by 0 bases, and 17 bases separated the two germline ends. The CDR3 sequence is 18 residues long. The germline gives CDR1 MNHNS, CDR2 SASEGT. CDR3 protein: CASSDLTAQMANTGELFF. DNA of the CDR3: TGTGCCAGCAGTGACCTGACAGCCCAAATGGCGAACACCGGGGAGCTGTTTTTT.

This sequence joins TRBV5-1 and TRBJ1-2; 7 positions match TRBD1. Trimming cost V 2 bases and J 9 bases; bases outside gene matches: 4. Per the germline V gene, CDR1 is SGHRS and CDR2 is YFSETQ. This CDR3 is built from 12 residues. CDR3 amino acids: CASSLPGQSYTF. Here the CDR3 DNA reads TGCGCCAGCAGCTTACCGGGACAGAGCTACACCTTC.

The CDR3 sequence: CATQRVSGDQPQHF. The CDR3, as DNA: TGTGCCACCCAGAGGGTGTCGGGCGATCAGCCCCAGCATTTT. The chain links TRBV19 to TRBJ1-5; D gene ambiguous. Trimming shortened V by 10 bases and J by 5 bases, and 18 bases separated the two germline ends. CDR1 and CDR2 (germline): LNHDA, SQIVND (reference sequence). The CDR3 has 14 residues.

DNA for the CDR3: TGTGCCTGGTACAGGGGTCAGGAGCAGTACTTC. Translating gives CAWYRGQEQYF. The gene calls are TRBV30 and TRBJ2-7; 7 nucleotides line up with TRBD1. The CDR3 totals 11 residues. Germline assignment: CDR1 GTSNPN and CDR2 SVGIG (reference sequence). V was clipped by 5 bases and J by 7 bases; unmatched bases: 5.

This clone was found once. V and J are TRBV7-2 and TRBJ1-1; tentatively, D is TRBD1 (5 bases). Per germline, CDR1 SGHTA and CDR2 FQGNSA. Trimming pared 6 bases from V and 0 bases from J, leaving 14 bases between. The CDR3 loop spans 15 amino acids. This chain's CDR3 is CASSTFRQLNTEAFF. The CDR3 DNA reads TGTGCCAGCAGTACATTTCGACAGCTGAACACTGAAGCTTTCTTT.

The chain is built from TRBV4-1 and TRBJ2-1, with D possibly TRBD1 on 5 matching bases. Trimming cost V 4 bases and J 8 bases, with 9 bases left between them. The CDR3 contains 12 residues. In germline, CDR1 is MGHRA, CDR2 YSYEKL. CDR3 in amino acids: CASSPGSDEQFF. As DNA, the CDR3 is TGCGCCAGCAGCCCAGGGTCCGATGAGCAGTTCTTC.

This chain uses TRBV28 with TRBJ1-6; 8 bases fit TRBD1. Germline trimming cut 6 bases from V and 8 bases from J; bases unmatched to any gene: 9. Germline CDR1 MDHEN, CDR2 SYDVKM. This CDR3 is 15 amino acids long. CDR3 protein: CASSPTGTGDSPLHF. CDR3 nucleotides: TGTGCCAGCAGCCCTACGGGGACAGGCGATTCACCCCTCCACTTT.

The chain uses TRBV5-1 and TRBJ2-7, with no clear D. Trimming took off 0 bases at V and 1 base at J, with 11 bases between the two ends. Germline V CDR1 and CDR2: SGHRS, YFSETQ. This CDR3 has 15 residues. DNA of the CDR3: TGCGCCAGCAGCTTGGCCGACCGGCGGTCCTACGAGCAGTACTTC. Translated, it gives CASSLADRRSYEQYF. Full variable domain (rest looked up from reference TRBV5-1 and TRBJ2-7): KAGVTQTPRYLIKTRGQQVTLSCSPISGHRSVSWYQQTPGQGLQFLFEYFSETQRNKGNFPGRFSGRQFSNSRSEMNVSTLELGDSALYLCASSLADRRSYEQYFGPGTRLTVT.

V gene TRBV7-2 combines with J gene TRBJ2-5, with 8 nucleotides matching TRBD2. Germline loops: CDR1 SGHTA, CDR2 FQGNSA. This CDR3 region has 14 residues. The J segment lost 5 bases and the V segment lost 5 bases, leaving 7 bases of the junction unmatched. CDR3 in DNA: TGTGCCAGCAGCCAACGGGTAGCGGGGGAGACCCAGTACTTC. Protein sequence: CASSQRVAGETQYF. Filled out from reference TRBV7-2 and TRBJ2-5, the complete variable domain reads GAGVSQSPSNKVTEKGKDVELRCDPISGHTALYWYRQSLGQGLEFLIYFQGNSAPDKSGLPSDRFSAERTGGSVSTLTIQRTQQEDSAVYLCASSQRVAGETQYFGPGTRLLVL.

The gene calls are TRBV18 and TRBJ2-3; 12 bases are a match to TRBD2. This CDR3 spans 17 amino acids. Germline loops: CDR1 KGHSH, CDR2 LQKENI. Trimming took 3 bases from V and 5 from J; bases not matched to a gene: 9. This chain's CDR3 is CASSPRTSGELRDTQYF. DNA for the CDR3: TGTGCCAGCTCACCTAGGACTAGCGGGGAGCTTCGAGATACGCAGTATTTT. Full variable domain (missing parts from reference TRBV18 and TRBJ2-3): NAGVMQNPRHLVRRRGQEARLRCSPMKGHSHVYWYRQLPEEGLKFMVYLQKENIIDESGMPKERFSAEFPKEGPSILRIQQVVRGDSAAYFCASSPRTSGELRDTQYFGPGTRLTVL.

This clone came up a few times. J is TRBJ1-1 and V is TRBV5-4; D unclear. The germline V and J ends were trimmed by 6 bases and 1 base, with 10 bases remaining between them. The CDR3 length is 13 residues. Germline assignment: CDR1 SGHNT and CDR2 YYREEE (reference sequence). Here the CDR3 reads CASTSGRNTEAFF. The DNA for the CDR3 is TGTGCCAGCACCTCGGGGAGGAACACTGAAGCTTTCTTT.

The chain couples TRBV19 to TRBJ2-1; tentative D call: TRBD2 (5 bases). Trimming pared 5 bases from V and 5 bases from J, leaving 16 bases between. CDR1 LNHDA and CDR2 SQIVND come from the germline V gene (reference sequence). This CDR3 contains 15 residues. CDR3 nucleotides: TGTGCCAGTAGTTCAACTAGAACGATCAACAATGAGCAGTTCTTC. This gives the protein CASSSTRTINNEQFF.